This TCR beta chain was captured by sequencing in a study of control samples from healthy donors and cancer patients. Measured with immunoSEQ multiplex PCR; TCRdb has only the in-frame clones, and not every one. Of more than 50,000 clones detected, approximately 86% appear once; the ten largest clones hold approximately 3.8%. V lost 1 base and J lost 1, with 7 bases in between. The CDR3 loop spans 14 amino acids. Germline loops: CDR1 LNHDA, CDR2 SQIVND (reference sequence). The material sequenced was blood. This receptor was taken from a man in his fifties or sixties in good health. The rearrangement links TRBV19 to TRBJ1-2; a weak D match, TRBD1 (5 bases). The CDR3 loop is CASSIVGLNYGYTF. The CDR3 nucleotides read TGTGCCAGTAGTATAGTGGGACTTAACTATGGCTACACCTTC.